The entry that follows covers one TCR beta chain sequence. Sample-barcoded 5' priming and a J-beta primer mix drove a second PCR of about 7 to 11 cycles. The template-switch adaptor, which had 12 random nucleotides, put a tag on each cDNA molecule. TCRdb called the 5' RACE reads again in MiXCR, with one record for every CDR3 protein. The sample holds approximately 1,000,000 distinct CDR3 sequences, 35% to 50% seen once. Looked up from germline, CDR1 is MGHRA and CDR2 is YSYEKL. Germline trimming cut 0 bases from V and 4 bases from J; bases unmatched to any gene: 5. This CDR3 spans 17 amino acids. The sample originates from a study of blood T cells in healthy people across ages.

The sequenced sample was blood. This receptor was identified in a woman aged 55-70 years in good health. This chain uses TRBV4-1 with TRBJ2-1, with TRBD2 identical over 11 bases. CDR3 DNA: TGCGCCAGCAGCCAAGAAGGGACTAGCGGAAAATACAATGAGCAGTTCTTC. Encoded protein: CASSQEGTSGKYNEQFF.